Sequencing of this T cell receptor beta chain was carried out in a study of cytomegalovirus exposure and HLA in healthy donors. The PCR contained 60 Vbeta and 13 Jbeta primers. TCRdb's table, derived via immunoSEQ multiplex PCR, lists solely in-frame clones and lacks some. The sample holds about 180,000 clones, about 80% seen once. This clone has just one count. There are 17 residues in the CDR3. V was cut by 6 bases and J by 0 bases, with 18 bases left in between. From germline, CDR1 is MGHRA and CDR2 YSYEKL. Sequenced material: PBMCs. The chain recombines TRBV4-1 with TRBJ1-5; D gene uncertain. The clonotype comes from a man aged 25-40 years in good health and CMV-seropositive. The CDR3, as DNA: TGCGCCAGCAGGCCACAAGAGGAGAGCTATAGCAATCAGCCCCAGCATTTT. This sequence encodes CASRPQEESYSNQPQHF.